One sample yielded the 16 T cell receptor beta chains listed below, sequenced in a study of identical twins. MiXCR, run by TCRdb on the 5' RACE reads, gives a single entry per CDR3 protein. Here the sample spans hundreds of thousands of distinct CDR3 sequences, 9% to 15% being singletons. This same sample was also taken into another study, of yellow fever vaccine responses in identical twins.

Specimen: PBMCs. All receptors come from a woman aged 18 to 35 in good health.

This clonotype came up many times. The chain combines TRBV6-1 with TRBJ1-1; 9 nucleotides match TRBD1. Trimming removed 6 bases from V and 5 bases from J; junction bases left unmatched: 7. From germline, CDR1 is MNHNS and CDR2 SASEGT. The length of the CDR3 is 14 residues. CDR3 DNA: TGTGCCAGCAGAGAGGACAGGGGCGGGACTGAAGCTTTCTTT. Translating gives CASREDRGGTEAFF.

The chain combines TRBV12-3 or TRBV12-4 with TRBJ2-1; the D gene is possibly TRBD1 (5 bases). With 5 bases removed from V and 3 bases from J, the gap between germline ends came to 14 bases. This CDR3 has 15 amino acids. In DNA form, the CDR3 reads TGTGCCAGCAGTCAAGACAGCCCAGACTACAATGAGCAGTTCTTC. This encodes CASSQDSPDYNEQFF.

The genes are TRBV11-2 and TRBJ2-5, with 9 positions matching TRBD2. Trimming removed 5 bases from V and 2 bases from J; junction bases left unmatched: 9. This CDR3 contains 16 residues. The germline gives CDR1 SGHAT, CDR2 FQNNGV. CDR3 residues: CASSPLSGRTQETQYF. Written as DNA, the CDR3 is TGTGCCAGCAGCCCTCTGAGCGGGAGGACTCAAGAGACCCAGTACTTC. Full variable domain (outside the CDR3, taken from reference TRBV11-2 and TRBJ2-5): EAGVAQSPRYKIIEKRQSVAFWCNPISGHATLYWYQQILGQGPKLLIQFQNNGVVDDSQLPKDRFSAERLKGVDSTLKIQPAKLEDSAVYLCASSPLSGRTQETQYFGPGTRLLVL.

The chain carries TRBV12-3 or TRBV12-4 and TRBJ1-2; D may be TRBD1 (5 bases). V lost 7 bases and J 6 bases, leaving 18 bases between the germline ends. The CDR3 totals 14 residues. The DNA of the CDR3 is TGTGCCAGCACCCTGGGGGTAATAGGGCATGGCTACACCTTC. Its protein product is CASTLGVIGHGYTF.

This clonotype has just a few counts. This rearrangement joins TRBV12-5 to TRBJ1-5; D gene unclear. The V and J ends lost 1 base and 3 bases respectively, with 13 bases between them. Germline V gives CDR1 LGHNT, CDR2 FRNRAP. The CDR3 runs to 16 residues. The DNA of the CDR3 is TGTGCTAGTGGTTTGGACTCGGGGTCTAACAATCAGCCCCAGCATTTT. Translation: CASGLDSGSNNQPQHF.

V is TRBV18 and J is TRBJ2-3, with TRBD2 as a possible D gene (6 bases). The germline V gene has CDR1 KGHSH and CDR2 LQKENI. The CDR3 contains 15 residues. V gave up 3 bases and J gave up 4 bases, with 14 bases separating them. DNA for the CDR3: TGTGCCAGCTCACCTCCATCAGCGGGTGCAGATACGCAGTATTTT. Amino acids: CASSPPSAGADTQYF.

This clonotype was seen a handful of times. The chain has TRBV7-3 and TRBJ2-7, with a tentative D call TRBD1 (5 bases). V lost 5 bases and J lost 2, with 13 bases in between. This CDR3 spans 14 amino acids. Germline loops: CDR1 SGHTA, CDR2 FQGTGA. The CDR3 loop is CASSPRPDTYEQYF. CDR3 sequence (DNA): TGTGCCAGCAGCCCCCGGCCGGACACCTACGAGCAGTACTTC.

The chain combines TRBV4-1 with TRBJ2-1; TRBD2 might be the D (6 bases). Trimming removed 3 bases from V and 0 bases from J, with 12 bases in between. This CDR3 region has 16 residues. The V gene's germline CDR1 is MGHRA and CDR2 YSYEKL. The CDR3 DNA reads TGCGCCAGCAGCCAGTGGGGGGAGCTCTCCTACAATGAGCAGTTCTTC. This gives the protein CASSQWGELSYNEQFF.

The V gene is TRBV11-2, the J gene TRBJ2-1; the match to TRBD2 covers 10 bases. There are 14 residues in the CDR3. V lost 3 bases, J lost 9 bases, and 5 bases stayed unmatched. Germline values: CDR1 SGHAT, CDR2 FQNNGV. This CDR3 reads CASSFLAGAGEQFF. As DNA, the CDR3 is TGTGCCAGCAGCTTCCTAGCGGGGGCTGGTGAGCAGTTCTTC.

This clonotype was picked up a small number of times. The chain uses TRBV25-1 and TRBJ2-7, with 11 bases fitting TRBD2. CDR3 length: 14 amino acids. CDR1 and CDR2 from the germline V gene are MGHDK and SYGVNS. The trim removed 2 bases at V and 7 bases at J, leaving 4 bases unmatched. The CDR3 loop reads CASSETIAGGEQYF. CDR3 bases: TGTGCCAGCAGTGAAACAATAGCGGGAGGGGAGCAGTACTTC.

The DNA of the CDR3 is TGTGCCAGCAGCTTGGCACCGGTCGGCACTGAAGCTTTCTTT. Translating it yields CASSLAPVGTEAFF. J is TRBJ1-1 and V is TRBV7-8, with D hard to call. The CDR3 spans 14 residues. V lost 3 bases, J lost 4 bases, and 12 bases lay in between. Germline assignment: CDR1 SGHVS and CDR2 FQNEAQ.

In its sample, this clonotype was seen a few times. The chain recombines TRBV3-1 with TRBJ2-1; D possibly corresponds to TRBD2 (6 bases). Trimming left V 8 bases short and J 9 bases short, with 14 bases between. CDR1 is LGHDT, CDR2 YNNKEL, per germline (reference sequence). This CDR3 is built from 12 residues. CDR3 protein: CASQGLSGEQFF. For the CDR3, the DNA is TGTGCCAGCCAGGGACTCTCCGGTGAGCAGTTCTTC.

The chain carries TRBV11-2 and TRBJ1-1, with TRBD1 matching 9 bases. V shed 2 bases, J shed 6 bases, and the junction held 10 bases outside the gene matches. Looked up from germline, CDR1 is SGHAT and CDR2 is FQNNGV. The CDR3 covers 16 residues. The CDR3 region is CASSLRGTGRIAEAFF. As DNA, the CDR3 is TGTGCCAGCAGCTTAAGGGGGACAGGGAGAATAGCTGAAGCTTTCTTT.

This clonotype was seen a few times. The chain combines TRBV5-1 with TRBJ2-5, with D perhaps matching TRBD2 (5 bases). Germline lookup yields CDR1 SGHRS and CDR2 YFSETQ. The CDR3 runs to 13 residues. Trimming removed 0 bases from V and 7 bases from J, with 10 bases in between. The CDR3 here is CASSLGHAGTQYF. As DNA, the CDR3 is TGCGCCAGCAGCTTGGGGCATGCGGGGACCCAGTACTTC.

There are a few counts of this clonotype. The chain has TRBV2 and TRBJ2-7; D might be TRBD2 (6 bases). CDR1 and CDR2 from the germline V gene are SNHLY and FYNNEI. The V end was cut by 5 bases, the J end by 3 bases, with 17 bases between. The CDR3 loop spans 15 amino acids. The CDR3 reads CASSSPGLELYEQYV. The CDR3 nucleotides are TGTGCCAGCAGTTCACCGGGACTGGAACTCTACGAGCAGTACGTC.

In this sample, this clonotype turned up a few times. The rearrangement links TRBV10-1 to TRBJ2-1, with D possibly being TRBD1 or TRBD2 (5 bases each). CDR1 is WNHNN, CDR2 SYGVQD, per germline (reference sequence). The CDR3 is 12 amino acids. V gave up 3 bases and J gave up 8 bases, with 8 bases separating them. CDR3 nucleotide sequence: TGCGCCAGCAGTGATATGGGGGATGAGCAGTTCTTC. Translating gives CASSDMGDEQFF.